The 6 T cell receptor beta chains reported below all come from one sample, sequenced in a study of T cells in Graves' hyperthyroidism and ophthalmopathy. Authors of the study amplified TCR beta CDR3 regions from RNA transcripts. The TCR CDR3 first-round RT-PCR relied on the HTBI primer set. TCRdb reprocessed the multiplex PCR reads via MiXCR and lists one record per CDR3 protein. The sample contains 37,000 or so distinct CDR3 sequences, 52% of which appear only once. Sequenced sample: blood. The origin of the receptors is a man aged 35-49 years with Graves' ophthalmopathy.

Many counts were recorded for this clonotype. The chain employs TRBV10-3 and TRBJ2-3; 12 bases map to TRBD2. Germline CDR1 and CDR2: ENHRY and SYGVKD. Germline trimming cut 0 bases from V and 4 bases from J; bases unmatched to any gene: 2. The CDR3 has 16 amino acids. CDR3: CAISESTSGGADTQYF. The CDR3, as DNA: TGTGCCATCAGTGAGTCGACTAGCGGGGGTGCAGATACGCAGTATTTT.

Relative to its sample, this clonotype is medium-sized. V gene TRBV10-3 combines with J gene TRBJ2-3, with unresolved D. The V end lost 2 bases, the J end lost 2 bases, and 8 bases lay between the germline ends. CDR1 ENHRY and CDR2 SYGVKD come from the germline V gene. CDR3 length: 14 amino acids. In DNA form, the CDR3 reads TGTGCCATCAGTGAGGTGGGGAACACAGATACGCAGTATTTT. It encodes CAISEVGNTDTQYF.

This clonotype was recorded many times. This chain uses TRBV27 with TRBJ2-3, with 12 bases identical to TRBD2. The CDR3 contains 16 residues. Germline V gives CDR1 MNHEY, CDR2 SMNVEV (reference sequence). The V segment lost 6 bases and the J segment 1 base; nucleotides outside the gene matches: 5. Here the CDR3 reads CASRFRLAGGTDTQYF. CDR3 in DNA: TGTGCCAGCAGGTTCAGACTAGCGGGGGGCACAGATACGCAGTATTTT.

V and J are TRBV2 and TRBJ2-7; the match to TRBD1 covers 10 bases. The CDR3 contains 12 residues. Trimming at V came to 4 bases and at J to 7 bases, leaving 1 base not matched to a gene. CDR1 is SNHLY, CDR2 FYNNEI, per germline. The DNA for the CDR3 is TGTGCCAGCAGTGGGACAGGGGGAGAGCAGTACTTC. This translates into CASSGTGGEQYF.

There are many counts of this clonotype. The gene calls are TRBV2 and TRBJ1-5; a possible D gene is TRBD1 (5 bases). The CDR3 runs to 15 residues. V lost 5 bases to trimming and J lost 7 bases, with 18 bases between them. Per the germline V gene, CDR1 is SNHLY and CDR2 is FYNNEI. The CDR3 nucleotides are TGTGCCAGCAGTACAGGCCCCGGAGGGGAACAGCCCCAGCATTTT. This encodes CASSTGPGGEQPQHF. Supplemented by reference TRBV2 and TRBJ1-5, the full variable domain reads EPEVTQTPSHQVTQMGQEVILRCVPISNHLYFYWYRQILGQKVEFLVSFYNNEISEKSEIFDDQFSVERPDGSNFTLKIRSTKLEDSAMYFCASSTGPGGEQPQHFGDGTRLSIL.

V gene TRBV20-1 combines with J gene TRBJ1-2; 8 nucleotides match TRBD1. After removal of 1 base from V and 12 bases from J, the junction contained 4 bases not matched to a gene. The CDR3 extends over 11 amino acids. The germline gives CDR1 DFQATT, CDR2 SNEGSKA (reference sequence). The CDR3 DNA reads TGCAGTGCTAGAGCAGACAGGGGCCACACCTTC. Its translation: CSARADRGHTF.